One and the same sample provided the 3 T cell receptor beta chains below, sequenced in a study of shared clonotypes between healthy human individuals. Sequencing was performed with immunoSEQ multiplex PCR; in TCRdb, only in-frame clones are kept and a portion is missing. The sample records about 470,000 clones, around 79% being singletons. Sequencing was performed on PBMCs. The receptors here all came from a woman in her 40s in good health. Some clones in this sample may be carry-over from other donors' samples.

The genes are TRBV29-1 and TRBJ2-2, with 10 bases identical to TRBD2. Unmatched junction bases numbered 3, after V lost 7 bases and J lost 4 bases. CDR3 length: 13 residues. Per germline, CDR1 SQVTM and CDR2 ANQGSEA. CDR3: CSALAGGTGELFF. CDR3 nucleotides: TGCAGCGCATTAGCGGGGGGCACCGGGGAGCTGTTTTTT.

CDR3 sequence (DNA): TGTGCCAGCAGCTTAGTCGGCGGTAGCACAGATACGCAGTATTTT. Translated, it gives CASSLVGGSTDTQYF. The chain uses TRBV13 and TRBJ2-3; D is ambiguous. Per the germline V gene, CDR1 is PRHDT and CDR2 is FYEKMQ (reference sequence). V was shortened by 1 base and J by 0 bases, with 8 bases between the two germline ends. The CDR3 extends over 15 amino acids.

The chain is built from TRBV7-2 and TRBJ2-1; TRBD1 is a possible D gene (6 bases). The CDR3 loop spans 15 amino acids. V was cut by 1 base and J by 2 bases, with 9 bases left in between. The germline CDR1 and CDR2 sequences are SGHTA and FQGNSA. For the CDR3, the DNA is TGTGCCAGCAGCTTAGGGGACACCCCCTACAATGAGCAGTTCTTC. The encoded protein is CASSLGDTPYNEQFF.